The text below deals with one T cell receptor (beta chain). Combining a sample-barcoded 5' primer with a J-beta primer mix, a second PCR ran for about 6 to 12 cycles. TCRdb independently ran MiXCR on the 5' RACE reads; one entry per CDR3 protein. The sample includes roughly 1,500,000 distinct CDR3 sequences, roughly 40% of them seen just once. This sample was taken from a study of blood T cells in healthy people across ages. The germline CDR1 and CDR2 sequences are LNHDA and SQIVND (reference sequence). CDR3 size: 15 residues. The V gene end was trimmed by 2 bases and the J gene end by 5 bases; junction bases not matched to a gene: 6.

Sequenced: blood. The source of this sequence is a woman younger than 35 in good health. The chain links TRBV19 to TRBJ2-1; 7 positions agree with TRBD2. The CDR3 sequence: CASSILGGSNNEQFF. The CDR3 DNA is TGTGCCAGTAGTATACTCGGCGGGAGTAACAATGAGCAGTTCTTC. Full variable domain (rest looked up from reference TRBV19 and TRBJ2-1): DGGITQSPKYLFRKEGQNVTLSCEQNLNHDAMYWYRQDPGQGLRLIYYSQIVNDFQKGDIAEGYSVSREKKESFPLTVTSAQKNPTAFYLCASSILGGSNNEQFFGPGTRLTVL.